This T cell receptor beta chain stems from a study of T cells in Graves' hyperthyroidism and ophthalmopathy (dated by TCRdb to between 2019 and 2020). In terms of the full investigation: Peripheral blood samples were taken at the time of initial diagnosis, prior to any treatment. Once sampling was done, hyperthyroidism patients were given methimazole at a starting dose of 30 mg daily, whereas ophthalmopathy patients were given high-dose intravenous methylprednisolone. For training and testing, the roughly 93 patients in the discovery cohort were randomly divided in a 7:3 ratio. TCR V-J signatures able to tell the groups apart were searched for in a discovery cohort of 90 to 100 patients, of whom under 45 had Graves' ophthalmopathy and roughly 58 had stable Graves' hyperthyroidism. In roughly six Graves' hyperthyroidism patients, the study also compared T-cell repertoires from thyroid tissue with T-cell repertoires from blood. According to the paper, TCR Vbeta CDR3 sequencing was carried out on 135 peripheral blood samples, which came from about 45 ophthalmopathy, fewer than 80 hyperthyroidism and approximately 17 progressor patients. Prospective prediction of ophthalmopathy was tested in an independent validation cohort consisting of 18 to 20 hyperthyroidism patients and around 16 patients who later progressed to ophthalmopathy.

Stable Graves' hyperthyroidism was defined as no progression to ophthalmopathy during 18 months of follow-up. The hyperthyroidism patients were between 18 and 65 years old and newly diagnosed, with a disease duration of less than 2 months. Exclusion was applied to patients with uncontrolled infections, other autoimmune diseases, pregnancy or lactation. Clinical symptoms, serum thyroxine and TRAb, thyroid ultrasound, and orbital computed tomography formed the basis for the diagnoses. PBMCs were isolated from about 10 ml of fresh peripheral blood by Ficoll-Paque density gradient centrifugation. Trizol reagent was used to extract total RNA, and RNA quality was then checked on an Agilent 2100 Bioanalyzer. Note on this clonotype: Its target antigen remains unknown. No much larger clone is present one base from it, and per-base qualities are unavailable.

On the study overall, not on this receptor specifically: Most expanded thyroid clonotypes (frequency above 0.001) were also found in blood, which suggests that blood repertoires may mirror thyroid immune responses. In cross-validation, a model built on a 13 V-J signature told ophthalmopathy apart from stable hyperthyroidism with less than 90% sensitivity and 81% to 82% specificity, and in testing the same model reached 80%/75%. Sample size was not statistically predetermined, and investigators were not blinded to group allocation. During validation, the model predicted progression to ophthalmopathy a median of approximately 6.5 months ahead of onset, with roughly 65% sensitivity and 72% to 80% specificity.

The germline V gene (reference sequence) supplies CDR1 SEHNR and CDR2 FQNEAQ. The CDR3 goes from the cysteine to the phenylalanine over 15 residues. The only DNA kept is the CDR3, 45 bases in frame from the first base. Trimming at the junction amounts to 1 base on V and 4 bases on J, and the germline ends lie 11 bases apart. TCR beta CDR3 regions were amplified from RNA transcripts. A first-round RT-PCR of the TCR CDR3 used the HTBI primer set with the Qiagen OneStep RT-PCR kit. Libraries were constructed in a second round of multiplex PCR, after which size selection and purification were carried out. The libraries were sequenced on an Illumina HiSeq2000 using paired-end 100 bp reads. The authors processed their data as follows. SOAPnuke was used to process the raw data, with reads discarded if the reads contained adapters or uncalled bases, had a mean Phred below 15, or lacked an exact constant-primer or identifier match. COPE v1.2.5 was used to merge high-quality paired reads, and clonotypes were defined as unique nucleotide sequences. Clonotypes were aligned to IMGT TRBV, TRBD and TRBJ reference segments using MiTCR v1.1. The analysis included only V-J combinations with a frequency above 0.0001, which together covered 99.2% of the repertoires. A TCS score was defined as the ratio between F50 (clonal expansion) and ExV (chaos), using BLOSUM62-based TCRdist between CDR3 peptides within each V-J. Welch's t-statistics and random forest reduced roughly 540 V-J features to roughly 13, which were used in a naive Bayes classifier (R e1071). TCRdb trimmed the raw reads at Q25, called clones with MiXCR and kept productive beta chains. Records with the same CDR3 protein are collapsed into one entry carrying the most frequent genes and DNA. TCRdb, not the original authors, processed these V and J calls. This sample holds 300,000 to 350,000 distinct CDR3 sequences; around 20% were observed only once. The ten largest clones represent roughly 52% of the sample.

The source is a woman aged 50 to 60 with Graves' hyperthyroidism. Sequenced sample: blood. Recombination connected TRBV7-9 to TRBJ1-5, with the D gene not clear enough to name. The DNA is TGTGCCAGCAGCTTAGGGGGTGGTCAGAATCAGCCCCAGCATTTT. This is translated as CASSLGGGQNQPQHF.